A selection of T cell receptor beta chains follows, all from one sample in a study of cytomegalovirus exposure and HLA in healthy donors. The repertoire was sequenced with immunoSEQ multiplex PCR; TCRdb's copy has only in-frame clones and lacks some. The table records about 200,000 clones, approximately 78% of them present only once. Specimen: PBMCs. The receptors here all came from a woman in her late teens or twenties in good health and CMV-seronegative. The CDR3 runs from the conserved cysteine through the conserved F or W. A D gene is named only where the DNA matches it firmly. Rows give clone size only sometimes, using once, few, many, or a class for an expanded clone.

J gene,D gene,V gene,clone size,CDR3 protein
TRBJ2-1,-,TRBV9,-,CASSVYSGGDNEQFF
TRBJ2-3,-,TRBV27,-,CASSWYAGSTDTQYF
TRBJ1-1,-,TRBV7-9,-,CASSSRAGNTEAFF
TRBJ1-1,-,TRBV10-3,few,CAISDSGRAREGTEAFF
TRBJ2-3,-,TRBV7-9,once,CASSHLPGLKTSTDTQYF
TRBJ1-2,-,TRBV10-3,-,CAISAQEGGYGYTF
TRBJ1-4,TRBD1,TRBV28,-,CASSLTSRGDREKLFF
TRBJ1-1,-,TRBV30,few,CAWSISTGLGAFF
TRBJ2-5,-,TRBV11-3,-,CASRGGGETQYF
TRBJ2-1,TRBD2,TRBV15,-,CATSPGRGTSGNEQFF
TRBJ2-2,-,TRBV5-1,few,CASSLGVSGVTGELFF
TRBJ1-1,-,TRBV7-8,-,CASSLNVGMNTEAFF
TRBJ2-3,TRBD2,TRBV28,-,CASSSTSGGQDTQYF
TRBJ1-1,TRBD1,TRBV6-5,-,CASSSTGQPLKAFF
TRBJ2-4,-,TRBV19,few,CASSTVAGFQYF
TRBJ2-2,TRBD1,TRBV5-1,-,CASRLTGGAATGELFF
TRBJ1-5,-,TRBV15,-,CATSSATGGQPQHF
TRBJ2-1,TRBD2,TRBV7-9,-,CASRLASGPNNEQFF
TRBJ1-6,-,TRBV9,-,CASSVEGEGSPLHF
TRBJ2-7,TRBD2,TRBV28,-,CASSLIFEREGYEQYF
TRBJ1-2,-,TRBV23-1,-,CAIPLYGYTF
TRBJ2-7,-,TRBV2,once,CASRKEYEQYF
TRBJ1-1,-,TRBV30,-,CAFQSDGVNTEAFF
TRBJ1-4,-,TRBV25-1,-,CASSVVRDMAEKLFF
TRBJ2-1,TRBD1,TRBV7-7,-,CASSSDRGQRGEQFF
TRBJ1-2,TRBD1,TRBV4-3,-,CASSQDRQQGNGYTF
TRBJ2-1,-,TRBV27,once,CASSLKVDKSQFF
TRBJ2-3,TRBD2,TRBV27,-,CASSPHWTSGRERGTQYF
TRBJ2-1,-,TRBV6-1,-,CASSEALGAHNEQFF
TRBJ1-1,TRBD1,TRBV5-1,-,CASSLQGESTEAFF
TRBJ1-1,-,TRBV27,many,CASSLGAYTEAFF
TRBJ2-3,TRBD2,TRBV15,-,CATSGRSTSGFTDTQYF
TRBJ1-2,TRBD1,TRBV9,-,CASSIGTDYGYTF
TRBJ2-1,TRBD2,TRBV2,-,CASSEALLGEGHNEQFF
TRBJ2-7,TRBD2,TRBV18,-,CASSPGRGYEQYF
TRBJ2-2,TRBD2,TRBV28,-,CASGLEGAGGPTGELFF
TRBJ2-5,TRBD1,TRBV5-1,-,CASSLGDRAHETQYF
TRBJ1-4,-,TRBV4-1,-,CASSQIRGEKLFF
TRBJ2-1,TRBD1,TRBV5-6,-,CASKSGTGVYNEQFF
TRBJ2-5,TRBD2,TRBV7-9,-,CSSSPRLAGDGETQYF
TRBJ1-2,TRBD1,TRBV6-5,-,CASSSPGTGLGGYTF
TRBJ2-7,-,TRBV27,-,CASSVTGTPYEQYF
TRBJ2-7,-,TRBV28,-,CASSLASSDGPYF
TRBJ1-5,TRBD1,TRBV4-1,-,CASSPTRTGTQHF
TRBJ2-6,-,TRBV28,-,CASSPNDSPFSGANVLTF
TRBJ1-1,TRBD1,TRBV30,few,CTWTTGVNTEAFF
TRBJ2-1,-,TRBV28,-,CASSLYGSITYNEQFF
TRBJ2-7,TRBD2,TRBV7-2,-,CASSSAAGVEQYF
TRBJ2-1,-,TRBV5-1,-,CASSDTRGSSSYNEQFF
TRBJ2-5,-,TRBV13,-,CASNLRQTLQETQYF
TRBJ1-2,-,TRBV5-6,-,CASKGQMGIRNYGYTF
TRBJ1-4,-,TRBV15,-,CATNSAETGATNEKLFF
TRBJ1-5,TRBD1,TRBV6-5,-,CASRGQGPNQPQHF
TRBJ1-1,-,TRBV6-5,-,CASTRGNSAFF